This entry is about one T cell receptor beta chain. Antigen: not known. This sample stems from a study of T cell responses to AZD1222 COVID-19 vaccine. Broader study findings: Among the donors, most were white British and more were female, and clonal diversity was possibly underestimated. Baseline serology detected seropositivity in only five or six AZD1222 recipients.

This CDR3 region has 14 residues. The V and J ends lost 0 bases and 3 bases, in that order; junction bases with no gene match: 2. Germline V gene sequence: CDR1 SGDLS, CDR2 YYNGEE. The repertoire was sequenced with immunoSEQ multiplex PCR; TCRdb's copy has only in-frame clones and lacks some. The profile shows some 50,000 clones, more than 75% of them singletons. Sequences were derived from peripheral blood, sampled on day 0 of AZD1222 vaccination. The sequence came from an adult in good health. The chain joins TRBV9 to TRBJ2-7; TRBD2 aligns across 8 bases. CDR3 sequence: CASSVAGGDYEQYF. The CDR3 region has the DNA TGTGCCAGCAGCGTAGCGGGAGGGGACTACGAGCAGTACTTC.